One T cell receptor (beta chain) is described in this entry. The antigen is not known. TCR alpha and beta CDR3 regions were amplified from RNA using iRepertoire nested multiplex PCR. TCRdb reanalysed the multiplex PCR reads using MiXCR and keeps one entry per CDR3 protein. The sample lists a few hundred thousand distinct CDR3 sequences, about two fifths occurring once. V lost 5 bases, J lost 5 bases, and 9 bases stayed unmatched. This CDR3 spans 18 amino acids. Per germline, CDR1 KGHDR and CDR2 SFDVKD. The data were obtained in a study of glioma-infiltrating T cells. Overall study results and limits: CDR3 overlap between tissue and blood was very small.

What was sequenced was glioma tissue, nonneoplastic brain tissue, or PBMCs (not recorded which). V gene TRBV24-1 combines with J gene TRBJ2-2; TRBD2 agrees at 14 bases. The TCR was taken from a human donor with low-grade glioma or glioblastoma, undergoing nonglioma brain surgery, or in good health (not recorded which). CDR3 coding DNA: TGTGCCACCAGTGTTCCGGGACTAGCGGGAGTTGGTACCGGGGAGCTGTTTTTT. Its translation is CATSVPGLAGVGTGELFF.